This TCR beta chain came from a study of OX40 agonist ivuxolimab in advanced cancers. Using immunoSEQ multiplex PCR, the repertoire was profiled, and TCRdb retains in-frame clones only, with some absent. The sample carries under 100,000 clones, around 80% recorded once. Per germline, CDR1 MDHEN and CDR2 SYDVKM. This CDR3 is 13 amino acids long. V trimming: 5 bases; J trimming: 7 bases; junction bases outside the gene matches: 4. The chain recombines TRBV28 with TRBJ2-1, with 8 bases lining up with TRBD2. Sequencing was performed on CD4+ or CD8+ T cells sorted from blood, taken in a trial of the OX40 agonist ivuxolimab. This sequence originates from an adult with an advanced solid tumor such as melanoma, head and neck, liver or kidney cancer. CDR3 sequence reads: CASSTGRGNEQFF. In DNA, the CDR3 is TGTGCCAGCAGTACCGGGAGGGGGAATGAGCAGTTCTTC.